This T cell receptor beta chain was found in a study of blood T cell repertoires in COVID-19. On the study more broadly: Acute and convalescent COVID-19 samples came from the United States, Italy and Spain.

As handled by the study authors: How many nucleated cells were present was estimated from reference gene primer amplification. The assay was immunoSEQ multiplex PCR, and TCRdb's table has in-frame clones only and misses some. That table is the source of V, J and clone size, and D and trimming were worked out from the DNA. The data show roughly 340,000 clones, roughly nine tenths seen once. The CDR3 contains 11 residues. Germline-derived CDR1 and CDR2 are DFQATT and SNEGSKA (reference sequence). With 7 bases removed from V and 3 bases from J, the gap between germline ends came to 10 bases. This TCR came from a man aged 18 to 29 who had recovered from COVID-19. This chain joins TRBV20-1 and TRBJ2-7, with unresolved D. The sequencing sample was made of PBMCs or T cells enriched from blood (not recorded which). In DNA form, the CDR3 reads TGCAGTGTCAGGTCCCTCTACGAGCAGTACTTC. Translating gives CSVRSLYEQYF.